This TCR beta chain was sequenced during a study of blood T cell repertoires in COVID-19. Looking at the study overall: COVID-19 samples, acute and convalescent, were from the United States, Italy and Spain. Sample material is recorded as cDNA or gDNA derived from T cells, B-cell-depleted T cells, or PBMCs.

As handled by the study authors: Cell counts per sample came from amplifying reference gene primers. Produced via immunoSEQ multiplex PCR; TCRdb's table is partial and in-frame only. That table is the source of V, J and clone size, and D and trimming were worked out from the DNA. The sample has 210,000 or so clones; roughly 84% are singletons. Germline V gene sequence: CDR1 MNHEY, CDR2 SMNVEV (reference sequence). The CDR3 spans 16 residues. The V and J ends lost 2 bases and 1 base respectively, with 15 bases between them. This rearrangement joins TRBV27 to TRBJ2-7, with TRBD1 as a possible D gene (6 bases). This receptor was identified in a man aged 40-49 years with active or convalescent COVID-19. Sequenced material: peripheral blood. The CDR3 protein is CASSLGDRRRSYEQYF. The CDR3, as DNA: TGTGCCAGCAGTTTAGGAGACAGGAGACGATCCTACGAGCAGTACTTC.